The 7 T cell receptor beta chains listed next were all sequenced from one sample in a study of radiation and T cells in renal cell carcinoma. Sequenced by immunoSEQ multiplex PCR; TCRdb stores in-frame clones only, minus some. The sample shows 100,000 to 150,000 clones, 80% to 85% of them seen only once. As to time point: baseline pretreatment blood. Treatment in this sample: 15 Gy SBRT to primary tumor, nephrectomy 4 weeks later. This specimen consisted of blood, obtained from a patient whose treatment included radiotherapy and nephrectomy. Every receptor here comes from a woman aged 55-69 years with renal cell carcinoma.

The gene calls are TRBV29-1 and TRBJ2-1; D is possibly TRBD1 (5 bases). Germline CDR1 SQVTM, CDR2 ANQGSEA. Deletions cut 3 bases from V and 2 bases from J, with 11 bases between. The CDR3 extends over 14 amino acids. The DNA of the CDR3 is TGCAGCGTTGATAAAAGCAGGGCCTACAATGAGCAGTTCTTC. Its translation is CSVDKSRAYNEQFF.

The chain carries TRBV6-1 and TRBJ2-5, with a weak D call TRBD1 (6 bases). Deletions cut 7 bases from V and 2 bases from J, with 14 bases between. This CDR3 has 14 residues. Germline V CDR1 and CDR2: MNHNS, SASEGT. The CDR3 here is CASTPQTGQETQYF. The CDR3 DNA is TGTGCCAGCACTCCTCAGACAGGACAAGAGACCCAGTACTTC.

The chain has TRBV2 and TRBJ2-3, with D hard to call. With 7 bases removed from V and 2 bases from J, the gap between germline ends came to 10 bases. The CDR3 totals 13 residues. The germline V gene has CDR1 SNHLY and CDR2 FYNNEI. The CDR3 protein is CASTQETTDTQYF. In DNA form, the CDR3 reads TGTGCCAGCACCCAAGAAACCACAGATACGCAGTATTTT.

The sample holds one count of this clone. The V call is TRBV6-6, the J call TRBJ1-5; TRBD1 is a possible D gene (6 bases). Germline V gene sequence: CDR1 MNHNY, CDR2 SVGAGI (reference sequence). V was clipped by 10 bases and J by 2 bases, with 12 bases between them. The CDR3 has 13 amino acids. The CDR3 region has the DNA TGTGCCACAAATAGGGGGGGCAATCAGCCCCAGCATTTT. Protein product: CATNRGGNQPQHF.

Comment on this clone: At the DNA level, this CDR3 is encoded by other sequences in the same sample as well. V and J are TRBV2 and TRBJ1-1, with D hard to call. CDR1 and CDR2 (germline): SNHLY, FYNNEI. V was cut by 6 bases and J by 5 bases, with 13 bases left in between. The CDR3 has 13 residues. CDR3 residues: CASSGREYTEAFF. The CDR3 region has the DNA TGTGCCAGCAGCGGGAGGGAGTATACTGAAGCTTTCTTT.

This rearrangement joins TRBV6-5 to TRBJ2-5; possible D gene TRBD1, 6 bases. Germline CDR1 reads MNHEY; CDR2 reads SVGAGI. Deletions cut 6 bases from V and 3 bases from J, with 11 bases between. The CDR3 is made up of 13 amino acids. The CDR3 loop reads CASRKTGKETQYF. The CDR3 DNA follows: TGTGCCAGCAGGAAAACAGGGAAAGAGACCCAGTACTTC.

The chain uses TRBV11-2 and TRBJ1-1; D is uncertain. The CDR3 sequence is 13 residues long. Germline V CDR1 and CDR2: SGHAT, FQNNGV. The ends were cut back, 6 bases at V and 2 bases at J, with 10 bases in the middle. The CDR3: CASRARPNTEAFF. DNA for the CDR3: TGTGCCAGCAGGGCTCGGCCCAACACTGAAGCTTTCTTT.